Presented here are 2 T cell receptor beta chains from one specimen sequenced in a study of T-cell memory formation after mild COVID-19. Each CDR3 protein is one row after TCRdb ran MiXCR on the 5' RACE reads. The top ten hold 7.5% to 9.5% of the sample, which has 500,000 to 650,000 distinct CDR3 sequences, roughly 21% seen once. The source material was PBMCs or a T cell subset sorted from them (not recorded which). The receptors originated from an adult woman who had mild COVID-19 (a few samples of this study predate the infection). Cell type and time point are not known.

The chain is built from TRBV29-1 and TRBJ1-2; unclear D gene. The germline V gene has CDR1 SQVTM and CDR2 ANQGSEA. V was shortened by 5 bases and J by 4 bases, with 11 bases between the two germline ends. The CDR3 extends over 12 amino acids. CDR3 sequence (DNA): TGCAGCGTTCTCCCCCTCGGCTATGGCTACACCTTC. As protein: CSVLPLGYGYTF.

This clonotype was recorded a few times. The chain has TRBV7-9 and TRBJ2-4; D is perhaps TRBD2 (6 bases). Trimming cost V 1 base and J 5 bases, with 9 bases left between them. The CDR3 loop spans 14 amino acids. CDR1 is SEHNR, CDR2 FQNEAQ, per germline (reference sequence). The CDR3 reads CASSLGGLENIQYF. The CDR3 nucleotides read TGTGCCAGCAGCTTAGGGGGACTCGAAAACATTCAGTACTTC.